The clone carrying this TCR beta chain has only a few counts. The antigen is not known. This specimen belongs to a study of post-analysis software for immune sequencing data. Regarding the study as a whole: The study found TRBV5-6, TRBV5-1 and TRBV20-1 among a few TRBV segments more frequent in patients than controls. Under the F measure, samples that were prepared in one batch clustered strongly together. Controls' normalized Chao1 diversity significantly exceeded that of multiple sclerosis patients.

Sequencing libraries made from TCR beta cDNA carried unique molecular identifiers. TCRdb independently ran MiXCR on the PCR reads; one entry per CDR3 protein. The data hold some 800,000 distinct CDR3 sequences, with about 43% observed a single time. Germline V gene data show CDR1 as MNHNS and CDR2 as SASEGT. CDR3 length equals 12 residues. The sequencing sample was made of blood. The source of this sequence is a girl aged 5-17 years with multiple sclerosis. The rearrangement joins TRBV6-1 to TRBJ2-7, with TRBD2 matching 13 bases. The DNA for the CDR3 is TGTGGCTCGGGACTAGCGGGATACGAGCAGTACTTC. It codes for CGSGLAGYEQYF.